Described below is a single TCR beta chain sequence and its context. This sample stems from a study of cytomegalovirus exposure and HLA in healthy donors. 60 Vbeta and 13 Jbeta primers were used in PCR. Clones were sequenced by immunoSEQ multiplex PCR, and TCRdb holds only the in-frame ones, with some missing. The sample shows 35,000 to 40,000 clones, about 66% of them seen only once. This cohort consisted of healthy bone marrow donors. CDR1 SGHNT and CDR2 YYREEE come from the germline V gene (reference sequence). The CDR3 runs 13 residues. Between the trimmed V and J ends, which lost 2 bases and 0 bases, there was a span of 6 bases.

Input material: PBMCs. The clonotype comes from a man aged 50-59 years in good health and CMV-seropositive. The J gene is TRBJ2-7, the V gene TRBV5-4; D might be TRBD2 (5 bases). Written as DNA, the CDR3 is TGTGCCAGCAGCTTACGGGGCTCCTACGAGCAGTACTTC. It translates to CASSLRGSYEQYF.